This T cell receptor beta chain derives from a study of OX40 agonist ivuxolimab in advanced cancers. This table comes from immunoSEQ multiplex PCR, and its TCRdb copy is limited to in-frame clones, with some not included. The table records around 78,000 clones, around 90% of them present only once. The V segment lost 4 bases and the J segment 2 bases; nucleotides outside the gene matches: 5. The germline V gene has CDR1 SGHRS and CDR2 YFSETQ. This CDR3 has 15 amino acids. The receptor was isolated from an adult with an advanced solid tumor such as melanoma, head and neck, liver or kidney cancer. This specimen consisted of CD4+ or CD8+ T cells sorted from blood, obtained in a trial of the OX40 agonist ivuxolimab. The chain has TRBV5-1 and TRBJ2-1; 8 bases agree with TRBD2. The CDR3 sequence: CASSTAGEAYNEQFF. In DNA, the CDR3 is TGCGCCAGCAGCACAGCGGGAGAAGCCTACAATGAGCAGTTCTTC.